The 24 T cell receptor beta chains given below trace back to one sample, sequenced in a study of T cell responses to AZD1222 COVID-19 vaccine. Method: immunoSEQ multiplex PCR; TCRdb's copy keeps in-frame clones and lacks some. The table has some 130,000 clones, about 92% seen once. The material was peripheral blood, obtained on day 0 of AZD1222 vaccination. Source of these receptors: an adult in good health.

The rearrangement joins TRBV6-5 to TRBJ1-3, with TRBD1 as a possible D gene (6 bases). The V gene lost 1 base and the J gene lost 9 bases, with 10 bases spanning the gap. Germline CDR1 reads MNHEY; CDR2 reads SVGAGI. This CDR3 spans 13 amino acids. DNA of the CDR3: TGTGCCAGCAGTTACTACCTAGGGGGCACCATATATTTT. This codes for CASSYYLGGTIYF.

Details on this clone: Other nucleotide sequences from this sample produce the same CDR3. The J gene is TRBJ1-1, the V gene TRBV7-2; D remains unclear. Trimming shortened V by 0 bases and J by 1 base, and 6 bases separated the two germline ends. Germline CDR1 reads SGHTA; CDR2 reads FQGNSA. The CDR3 length is 14 residues. The CDR3 DNA is TGTGCCAGCAGCTTAGCGGGGAGGAACACTGAAGCTTTCTTT. Residues: CASSLAGRNTEAFF.

In this sample, this clone turned up once. The chain is built from TRBV3-1 (or the pseudogene TRBV3-2) and TRBJ1-2; D remains unclear. With 0 bases removed from V and 6 bases from J, the gap between germline ends came to 11 bases. The germline CDR1 and CDR2 sequences are LGHDT and YNNKEL (reference sequence). This CDR3 is built from 14 residues. The CDR3 sequence: CASSQDRSADGYTF. The CDR3 nucleotides read TGTGCCAGCAGCCAAGACCGGAGTGCAGATGGCTACACCTTC.

The chain employs TRBV30 and TRBJ1-4, with 8 nucleotides matching TRBD1. The J segment lost 6 bases and the V segment lost 7 bases, leaving 7 bases of the junction unmatched. The CDR3 contains 13 residues. Germline V gene sequence: CDR1 GTSNPN, CDR2 SVGIG (reference sequence). The CDR3 nucleotides read TGTGCCTACGGACAGGGCGGGGATGAAAAACTGTTTTTT. This translates into CAYGQGGDEKLFF.

V is TRBV5-6 and J is TRBJ2-1; the D gene is possibly TRBD2 (7 bases). Germline V gives CDR1 SGHDT, CDR2 YYEEEE. V shed 2 bases and J shed 4 bases, with 13 bases lying between them. This CDR3 spans 15 amino acids. CDR3 loop: CASSLRGGPYNEQFF. The CDR3 DNA sequence: TGTGCCAGCAGCTTAAGGGGGGGCCCATACAATGAGCAGTTCTTC. Full variable domain (outside the CDR3, taken from reference TRBV5-6 and TRBJ2-1): DAGVTQSPTHLIKTRGQQVTLRCSPKSGHDTVSWYQQALGQGPQFIFQYYEEEERQRGNFPDRFSGHQFPNYSSELNVNALLLGDSALYLCASSLRGGPYNEQFFGPGTRLTVL.

In its sample, this clone was seen once. The chain uses TRBV27 and TRBJ2-7; D remains unclear. Germline values: CDR1 MNHEY, CDR2 SMNVEV (reference sequence). Trimming stripped 4 bases from V and 2 bases from J, with 9 bases between. The CDR3 sequence is 13 residues long. The CDR3 sequence: CASSSPVAYEQYF. The CDR3 DNA reads TGTGCCAGCAGTTCCCCCGTCGCCTACGAGCAGTACTTC.

V and J are TRBV19 and TRBJ1-2, with 7 bases fitting TRBD1. After removal of 3 bases from V and 4 bases from J, the junction contained 5 bases not matched to a gene. This CDR3 is 14 amino acids long. The germline V gene encodes CDR1 LNHDA and CDR2 SQIVND (reference sequence). CDR3 protein: CASSIRQGTYGYTF. CDR3 sequence (DNA): TGTGCCAGTAGTATTCGACAGGGCACCTATGGCTACACCTTC.

The J gene is TRBJ1-5, the V gene TRBV2; TRBD1 matches at 9 bases. CDR3 length: 16 amino acids. After removal of 5 bases from V and 2 bases from J, the junction contained 7 bases not matched to a gene. Germline CDR1 is SNHLY and CDR2 is FYNNEI. CDR3 protein: CASSPTTGGGNQPQHF. In nucleotides, the CDR3 is TGTGCCAGCAGTCCAACGACAGGGGGTGGCAATCAGCCCCAGCATTTT.

CDR3 protein: CASSPSVDRVYSNQPQHF. For the CDR3, the DNA is TGTGCCAGTAGTCCCTCGGTTGACAGGGTCTATAGCAATCAGCCCCAGCATTTT. The chain recombines TRBV19 with TRBJ1-5; TRBD1 agrees at 7 bases. Germline V gene lookup returns CDR1 LNHDA and CDR2 SQIVND (reference sequence). This CDR3 has 18 amino acids. V gave up 5 bases and J gave up 0 bases; unmatched junction bases: 13.

The rearrangement uses TRBV21-1 and TRBJ2-5; the table's D call TRBD1 went unverified against the DNA. TRBV21-1 is a documented pseudogene. The CDR3 runs to 13 residues. The CDR3 sequence is CASSLTGWETQYF. The CDR3 DNA reads as TGTGCCAGCAGCCTCACAGGGTGGGAGACCCAGTACTTC.

The chain is built from TRBV14 and TRBJ1-6; 10 nucleotides match TRBD1. The V and J ends lost 4 bases and 9 bases, in that order; junction bases with no gene match: 6. Per the germline V gene, CDR1 is SGHDN and CDR2 is FVKESK. The CDR3 contains 15 residues. The CDR3 loop is CASSPLDRGSSPLHF. The CDR3 DNA follows: TGTGCCAGCAGCCCCCTGGACAGGGGGAGTTCACCCCTCCACTTT.

The chain carries TRBV10-3 and TRBJ2-2; D might be TRBD1 (6 bases). The V and J ends lost 4 bases and 6 bases respectively, with 15 bases between them. The CDR3 has 15 amino acids. CDR1 ENHRY and CDR2 SYGVKD come from the germline V gene. CDR3 nucleotides: TGTGCCATCAGTGTGGTACAGGGCGGGTCCGGGGAGCTGTTTTTT. Amino acids: CAISVVQGGSGELFF.

DNA of the CDR3: TGCGCCAGCAGTGAGAGGCAGGGTTGTTTATGCAATCAGCCCCAGCATTTT. Protein product: CASSERQGCLCNQPQHF. The gene calls are TRBV10-1 and TRBJ1-5; D might be TRBD1 (5 bases). CDR3 size: 17 residues. Trimming left V 2 bases short and J 2 bases short, with 16 bases between. CDR1 is WNHNN, CDR2 SYGVQD, per germline (reference sequence).

This chain connects TRBV19 to TRBJ2-2; 7 bases map to TRBD1. The germline V gene has CDR1 LNHDA and CDR2 SQIVND (reference sequence). The CDR3 length is 15 residues. The ends lost 4 bases at V and 4 bases at J; junction bases unmatched: 6. The DNA for the CDR3 is TGTGCCAGTAGTACGGGACAGATAGCCACCGGGGAGCTGTTTTTT. It codes for CASSTGQIATGELFF.

The V call is TRBV11-2, the J call TRBJ2-5; 7 bases fit TRBD2. The CDR3 runs 14 residues. Germline CDR1 and CDR2: SGHAT and FQNNGV. With 5 bases clipped from V and 7 bases from J, the junction kept 10 bases outside the gene matches. The CDR3 DNA reads as TGTGCCAGCAGCCTACAGACGGGGGGTGGGACCCAGTACTTC. This translates into CASSLQTGGGTQYF.

V is TRBV19 and J is TRBJ2-1; either TRBD1 or TRBD2 may fit D (5 bases each). The CDR3 totals 16 residues. Deletions cut 7 bases from V and 5 bases from J, with 21 bases between. Germline lookup yields CDR1 LNHDA and CDR2 SQIVND (reference sequence). The CDR3 reads CASNTENTGTNNEQFF. The CDR3 bases are TGTGCCAGTAACACAGAGAACACCGGGACCAACAATGAGCAGTTCTTC.

This chain joins TRBV20-1 and TRBJ2-1; D call uncertain. Germline V gene lookup returns CDR1 DFQATT and CDR2 SNEGSKA (reference sequence). V lost 3 bases and J lost 5, with 5 bases in between. The CDR3 is 11 amino acids. The CDR3 DNA sequence: TGCAGTGCTAGTCCCAACAATGAGCAGTTCTTC. It is translated as CSASPNNEQFF.

The sample holds one count of this clone. This chain joins TRBV19 and TRBJ1-2; D uncertain. The germline V gene encodes CDR1 LNHDA and CDR2 SQIVND (reference sequence). V was pared by 5 bases and J by 3 bases, with 7 bases between. The length of the CDR3 is 12 residues. CDR3 residues: CASSLEDYGYTF. The CDR3 DNA sequence: TGTGCCAGTAGTTTGGAGGACTATGGCTACACCTTC.

The V and J genes are TRBV5-4 and TRBJ2-1, with 10 positions matching TRBD1. The J segment lost 11 bases and the V segment lost 3 bases, leaving 2 bases of the junction unmatched. The germline V gene has CDR1 SGHNT and CDR2 YYREEE (reference sequence). The CDR3 length is 12 residues. The CDR3 coding sequence is TGTGCCAGCAGCTGGGACAGGGGTCAGCAGTTCTTC. Translating it yields CASSWDRGQQFF.

The genes are TRBV5-5 and TRBJ1-2, with D tentatively TRBD1 (6 bases). CDR3 length equals 14 residues. The V and J ends lost 2 bases and 1 base respectively, with 9 bases between them. The germline V gene has CDR1 SGHKS and CDR2 YYEKEE (reference sequence). CDR3: CASSLGGNNYGYTF. The CDR3 DNA reads TGTGCCAGCAGCTTAGGGGGGAATAACTATGGCTACACCTTC.

J is TRBJ2-5 and V is TRBV5-1; D might be TRBD1 or TRBD2, each matching 5 bases. Trimming cost V 4 bases and J 5 bases, with 12 bases left between them. Germline loops: CDR1 SGHRS, CDR2 YFSETQ. CDR3 size: 13 residues. The CDR3: CASSQGTRETQYF. Written as DNA, the CDR3 is TGCGCCAGCAGCCAAGGGACGAGGGAGACCCAGTACTTC.

This clone appeared a single time. This chain's CDR3 is CASSASGGSSYNEQFF. CDR3 DNA sequence: TGTGCCAGCAGTGCAAGCGGGGGCAGCTCCTACAATGAGCAGTTCTTC. The chain links TRBV14 to TRBJ2-1, with 8 nucleotides matching TRBD2. This CDR3 spans 16 amino acids. V was clipped by 6 bases and J by 0 bases; unmatched bases: 7. Germline V gene data show CDR1 as SGHDN and CDR2 as FVKESK.

The rearrangement joins TRBV2 to TRBJ1-1; D gene uncertain. The CDR3 covers 16 residues. The V and J ends lost 4 bases and 1 base respectively, with 16 bases between them. Per germline, CDR1 SNHLY and CDR2 FYNNEI. The CDR3 spells CASSGVNEVWNTEAFF. The CDR3 nucleotides are TGTGCCAGCAGTGGGGTCAACGAGGTCTGGAACACTGAAGCTTTCTTT.

This clone was observed a single time. The chain combines TRBV30 with TRBJ2-7; D unresolved. The length of the CDR3 is 12 residues. Between the trimmed V and J ends, which lost 1 base and 3 bases, there was a span of 7 bases. From germline, CDR1 is GTSNPN and CDR2 SVGIG (reference sequence). The CDR3 DNA reads TGTGCCTGGAGTGGCCAGTACTACGAGCAGTACTTC. Encoded protein: CAWSGQYYEQYF.